These T cell receptor beta chains were read from a single sample in a study of blood T cell repertoires in COVID-19. Using immunoSEQ multiplex PCR, the repertoire was profiled, and TCRdb retains in-frame clones only, with some absent. The table shows about half a million clones, with approximately 85% occurring only once. Sequencing was done on a sample of peripheral blood. These receptors all stem from a human donor in a cohort sampled during active COVID-19. CDR3s include the opening cysteine and the closing phenylalanine or tryptophan. The order of the fields is clone size, V gene, D gene, J gene, CDR3 protein, CDR3 DNA. D genes are given only for firm matches. Part of the rows lack a size; the others show once, few, many or a class for expanded clones.

size: .; V: TRBV2; D: TRBD1; J: TRBJ1-5; CDR3: CASRGTAHSNQPQHF; DNA: TGTGCCAGCAGGGGGACAGCCCATAGCAATCAGCCCCAGCATTTT
size: .; V: TRBV5-6; D: TRBD1; J: TRBJ1-2; CDR3: CASSLVQGVHYGYTF; DNA: TGTGCCAGCAGCTTGGTACAGGGGGTACACTATGGCTACACCTTC
size: once; V: TRBV6-6; D: .; J: TRBJ1-1; CDR3: CASRSGWGNTEAFF; DNA: TGTGCCAGCAGATCAGGGTGGGGGAACACTGAAGCTTTCTTT
size: .; V: TRBV6-4; D: TRBD1; J: TRBJ2-3; CDR3: CANWPRQGITQYF; DNA: TGTGCCAACTGGCCCCGACAGGGAATTACGCAGTATTTT
size: few; V: TRBV12-3/TRBV12-4; D: TRBD1; J: TRBJ2-3; CDR3: CASTPDRDTQYF; DNA: TGTGCCAGCACTCCGGACAGGGATACGCAGTATTTT
size: few; V: TRBV11-2; D: .; J: TRBJ2-1; CDR3: CASSRGSPNEQFF; DNA: TGTGCCAGCAGCCGGGGGTCACCCAATGAGCAGTTCTTC
size: .; V: TRBV19; D: .; J: TRBJ1-1; CDR3: CASSIGRSTEAFF; DNA: TGTGCCAGTAGTATAGGGAGAAGCACTGAAGCTTTCTTT
size: .; V: TRBV12-5; D: .; J: TRBJ1-3; CDR3: CASAEGASSGNTIYF; DNA: TGTGCTAGTGCCGAGGGAGCCTCCTCTGGAAACACCATATATTTT
size: .; V: TRBV9; D: .; J: TRBJ1-2; CDR3: CASSVEGRVYSNYGYTF; DNA: TGTGCCAGCAGCGTAGAAGGGAGGGTCTACTCTAACTATGGCTACACCTTC
size: .; V: TRBV2; D: TRBD2; J: TRBJ2-7; CDR3: CASSKTSGGYEQYF; DNA: TGTGCCAGCAGTAAGACTAGCGGCGGCTACGAGCAGTACTTC
size: .; V: TRBV9; D: TRBD2; J: TRBJ2-1; CDR3: CASTNPLAGEENEQFF; DNA: TGTGCCAGCACTAACCCCCTAGCGGGAGAGGAGAATGAGCAGTTCTTC
size: .; V: TRBV4-1; D: TRBD1; J: TRBJ2-7; CDR3: CASSQDATGDREQYF; DNA: TGCGCCAGCAGCCAAGATGCTACAGGGGACCGCGAGCAGTACTTC
size: .; V: TRBV7-2; D: .; J: TRBJ1-5; CDR3: CASSFGGDTTSGQPQHF; DNA: TGTGCCAGCAGCTTTGGGGGGGACACCACATCGGGCCAGCCCCAGCATTTT
size: .; V: TRBV7-2; D: TRBD1; J: TRBJ1-1; CDR3: CASSSRGTGSTEAFF; DNA: TGTGCCAGCAGCTCCCGTGGGACAGGGAGCACTGAAGCTTTCTTT
size: .; V: TRBV27; D: .; J: TRBJ2-1; CDR3: CASKGLLLNEQFF; DNA: TGTGCCAGCAAGGGGCTTTTGTTGAATGAGCAGTTCTTC
size: .; V: TRBV4-2; D: TRBD1; J: TRBJ1-2; CDR3: CASSQGGQGERGYTF; DNA: TGTGCCAGCAGCCAAGGGGGACAGGGAGAGCGTGGCTACACCTTC
size: few; V: TRBV30; D: .; J: TRBJ2-1; CDR3: CAWSGGGEQFF; DNA: TGTGCCTGGAGCGGGGGTGGTGAGCAGTTCTTC
size: .; V: TRBV3-1/TRBV3-2; D: .; J: TRBJ1-1; CDR3: CASSQDAAGSRGAEAFF; DNA: TGTGCCAGCAGCCAAGATGCCGCGGGATCAAGAGGAGCTGAAGCTTTCTTT
size: .; V: TRBV7-3; D: .; J: TRBJ2-7; CDR3: CASSFLGGPYEQYF; DNA: TGTGCCAGCAGCTTTCTTGGGGGCCCCTACGAGCAGTACTTC
size: .; V: TRBV7-3; D: .; J: TRBJ2-7; CDR3: CASSLTTGTEQYF; DNA: TGTGCCAGCAGCTTAACAACGGGGACAGAGCAGTACTTC